These 30 T cell receptor beta chains share one sample of origin, sequenced in a study of cytomegalovirus exposure and HLA in healthy donors. 60 Vbeta and 13 Jbeta primers were used in PCR. This table comes from immunoSEQ multiplex PCR, and its TCRdb copy is limited to in-frame clones, with some not included. Here the sample spans approximately 100,000 clones, about 70% being singletons. Sequenced input: PBMCs. These receptors were collected from a woman aged 40-49 years in good health and CMV-seronegative.

The chain carries TRBV9 and TRBJ2-3, with D possibly being TRBD1 (5 bases). The CDR3 spans 14 residues. Trimming took off 3 bases at V and 2 bases at J, with 10 bases between the two ends. CDR1 and CDR2 from the germline V gene are SGDLS and YYNGEE. The CDR3 DNA follows: TGTGCCAGCAGCGGTGGGGCCTACACAGATACGCAGTATTTT. It codes for CASSGGAYTDTQYF.

The table lists this clone with a count of one. This sequence joins TRBV29-1 and TRBJ1-2, with D possibly matching TRBD1 (6 bases). Trimming removed 4 bases at V and 7 bases at J, with 10 bases between. Germline V CDR1 and CDR2: SQVTM, ANQGSEA. The CDR3 length is 11 residues. CDR3 DNA: TGCAGCGTTGCACAGGGCCTTGGCTACACCTTC. Translating it yields CSVAQGLGYTF.

This clone was counted between two and nine times. The chain has TRBV6-1 and TRBJ2-5, with 7 bases matching TRBD1. Trimming removed 6 bases from V and 4 bases from J; junction bases left unmatched: 5. The CDR3 sequence is 13 residues long. In germline, CDR1 is MNHNS, CDR2 SASEGT. CDR3 protein: CASRESGGETQYF. The CDR3, as DNA: TGTGCCAGCAGGGAATCAGGGGGAGAGACCCAGTACTTC.

CDR3 DNA: TGTGCCACCAGCTTGCCGGGGACTAATGAAAAACTGTTTTTT. Translating it yields CATSLPGTNEKLFF. V is TRBV15 and J is TRBJ1-4; no clear D gene. The germline V gene encodes CDR1 LNHNV and CDR2 YYDKDF (reference sequence). Trimming removed 5 bases from V and 2 bases from J, with 9 bases in between. This CDR3 has 14 residues. Filled out from reference TRBV15 and TRBJ1-4, the complete variable domain reads DAMVIQNPRYQVTQFGKPVTLSCSQTLNHNVMYWYQQKSSQAPKLLFHYYDKDFNNEADTPDNFQSRRPNTSFCFLDIRSPGLGDTAMYLCATSLPGTNEKLFFGSGTQLSVL.

Of note for this clone: Its ends do not fully match the called genes, so a read error is possible. The chain joins TRBV9 to TRBJ2-2; perhaps TRBD1 as D (6 bases). The CDR3 consists of 14 residues. Germline V CDR1 and CDR2: SGDLS, YYNGEE. CDR3 sequence reads: CASCVGANTGELFF. DNA for the CDR3: TGTGCCAGCTGCGTGGGGGCAAACACCGGGGAGCTGTTTTTT. Full variable domain (missing parts from reference TRBV9 and TRBJ2-2): DSGVTQTPKHLITATGQRVTLRCSPRSGDLSVYWYQQSLDQGLQFLIQYYNGEERAKGNILERFSAQQFPDLHSELNLSSLELGDSALYFCASCVGANTGELFFGEGSRLTVL.

This CDR3 reads CASSVAPGEYEQFF. CDR3 bases: TGTGCCAGCAGCGTAGCCCCAGGGGAGTATGAGCAGTTCTTC. The chain carries TRBV9 and TRBJ2-1, with D possibly being TRBD1 (6 bases). Germline V gene data show CDR1 as SGDLS and CDR2 as YYNGEE. Trimming took 0 bases from V and 8 from J, leaving 12 bases between them. The length of the CDR3 is 14 residues.

This CDR3 reads CASSIDNRAGLARELFF. The CDR3 DNA reads as TGTGCCAGTAGTATAGATAATCGGGCAGGCTTAGCGCGGGAGCTGTTTTTT. V gene TRBV19 combines with J gene TRBJ2-2, with D perhaps TRBD2 (5 bases). The CDR3 totals 17 residues. Trimming left V 0 bases short and J 9 bases short, with 20 bases between. CDR1 and CDR2 from the germline V gene are LNHDA and SQIVND (reference sequence).

The rearrangement links TRBV29-1 to TRBJ2-7; 7 bases are a match to TRBD1. CDR1 is SQVTM, CDR2 ANQGSEA, per germline. CDR3 size: 12 residues. With V trimmed by 7 bases and J by 3 bases, 6 bases remained unmatched. The CDR3 DNA sequence: TGCAGCGCCAGGACAGGAGACTACGAGCAGTACTTC. This sequence encodes CSARTGDYEQYF.

The sample holds a few counts of this clone. The chain carries TRBV10-3 and TRBJ1-3; maybe TRBD1 (6 bases). Germline V gives CDR1 ENHRY, CDR2 SYGVKD. V was cut by 4 bases and J by 0 bases, with 13 bases left in between. CDR3 length: 16 residues. CDR3 in DNA: TGTGCCATCAGTGGTCTTGGACAGACCTCTGGAAACACCATATATTTT. Translation gives CAISGLGQTSGNTIYF.

As for this clone: An end of the junction does not agree with germline; a read error may underlie this. This rearrangement joins TRBV7-9 to TRBJ2-3; perhaps TRBD2 as D (6 bases). Germline V gene data show CDR1 as SEHNR and CDR2 as FQNEAQ (reference sequence). This CDR3 region has 17 residues. Written as DNA, the CDR3 is TGTTCCAGCAGCTTAGGGACCGCGGCGGGGAGCACAGATACGCAGTATTTT. Protein product: CSSSLGTAAGSTDTQYF.

This rearrangement joins TRBV27 to TRBJ1-5; TRBD1 agrees at 9 bases. Trimming at V came to 7 bases and at J to 6 bases, leaving 7 bases not matched to a gene. There are 14 residues in the CDR3. Per germline, CDR1 MNHEY and CDR2 SMNVEV (reference sequence). The CDR3 DNA follows: TGTGCCAGCAAAAATTACAGGGGGCTTCAGCCCCAGCATTTT. This codes for CASKNYRGLQPQHF.

The chain joins TRBV7-9 to TRBJ1-1; D perhaps matches TRBD1 (6 bases). The CDR3 is made up of 12 amino acids. The germline gives CDR1 SEHNR, CDR2 FQNEAQ (reference sequence). V dropped 5 bases and J dropped 7 bases, with 11 bases sitting between them. The CDR3, as DNA: TGTGCCAGCAGCCCAGGGACATATGAAGCTTTCTTT. Translated: CASSPGTYEAFF. Full variable domain (remainder filled in from reference TRBV7-9 and TRBJ1-1): DTGVSQNPRHKITKRGQNVTFRCDPISEHNRLYWYRQTLGQGPEFLTYFQNEAQLEKSRLLSDRFSAERPKGSFSTLEIQRTEQGDSAMYLCASSPGTYEAFFGQGTRLTVV.

Written as DNA, the CDR3 is TGTGCCAGCAGTTACTCGGCCGGGGGTAACTATGGCTACACCTTC. It encodes CASSYSAGGNYGYTF. This chain joins TRBV6-5 and TRBJ1-2, with a weak D call TRBD1 (5 bases). Germline values: CDR1 MNHEY, CDR2 SVGAGI. The CDR3 is made up of 15 amino acids. The ends were cut back, 0 bases at V and 1 base at J, with 9 bases in the middle.

V usage is TRBV28 and J usage is TRBJ1-5; the match to TRBD1 covers 8 bases. Trimming cost V 8 bases and J 0 bases; bases outside gene matches: 9. CDR1 is MDHEN and CDR2 is SYDVKM in the germline V gene. The CDR3 spans 16 residues. The CDR3 DNA reads as TGTGCCAGCTCACTCAGGGGGCAAAATAGCAATCAGCCCCAGCATTTT. Protein sequence: CASSLRGQNSNQPQHF.

The chain uses TRBV30 and TRBJ2-7; a weak D match, TRBD1 (5 bases). The V end was cut by 1 base, the J end by 3 bases, with 13 bases between. There are 14 residues in the CDR3. The germline gives CDR1 GTSNPN, CDR2 SVGIG (reference sequence). CDR3 protein: CAWSGYTGYYEQYF. The CDR3 region has the DNA TGTGCCTGGAGTGGGTATACAGGATACTACGAGCAGTACTTC.

The V gene is TRBV19, the J gene TRBJ2-1; perhaps TRBD2 as D (6 bases). The CDR3 is 16 amino acids. Deletions cut 3 bases from V and 1 base from J, with 13 bases between. Germline V gene data show CDR1 as LNHDA and CDR2 as SQIVND (reference sequence). The DNA of the CDR3 is TGTGCCAGTAGTATCTTCGGGAGTATATCCTACAATGAGCAGTTCTTC. This encodes CASSIFGSISYNEQFF.

CDR3 nucleotides: TGTGCCAGCAGCGGGCGTGGTAGCGGGGGGGTGTACGAGCAGTACTTC. It is translated as CASSGRGSGGVYEQYF. V gene TRBV7-9 combines with J gene TRBJ2-7; 11 bases match TRBD2. The germline V gene has CDR1 SEHNR and CDR2 FQNEAQ (reference sequence). The J segment lost 4 bases and the V segment lost 5 bases, leaving 10 bases of the junction unmatched. The CDR3 covers 16 residues.

The chain recombines TRBV30 with TRBJ1-2; D perhaps matches TRBD1 (5 bases). The CDR3 is made up of 12 amino acids. Germline lookup yields CDR1 GTSNPN and CDR2 SVGIG (reference sequence). The ends were cut back, 1 base at V and 5 bases at J, with 8 bases in the middle. Here the CDR3 DNA reads TGTGCCTGGAGTGCAGGGACTTATGGCTACACCTTC. As protein: CAWSAGTYGYTF.

The chain couples TRBV19 to TRBJ1-2; no firm D call. Germline values: CDR1 LNHDA, CDR2 SQIVND (reference sequence). The CDR3 is 11 amino acids. Trimming left V 8 bases short and J 7 bases short, with 11 bases between. The CDR3, as DNA: TGTGCCAGTCGGGAGCACGGTGGCTACACCTTC. Residues: CASREHGGYTF.

J is TRBJ2-5 and V is TRBV6-5; D is perhaps TRBD1 (6 bases). CDR1 and CDR2 (germline): MNHEY, SVGAGI. The V end was cut by 6 bases, the J end by 1 base, with 9 bases between. There are 13 residues in the CDR3. The CDR3 region is CASSTQGQETQYF. CDR3 DNA sequence: TGTGCCAGCAGCACACAGGGCCAAGAGACCCAGTACTTC.

The chain couples TRBV4-3 to TRBJ2-3; 9 positions agree with TRBD2. J gave up 2 bases and V 0 bases, and 9 bases lay outside the gene matches. The length of the CDR3 is 18 residues. Germline CDR1 LGHNA, CDR2 YSLEER. The CDR3 spells CASSQDLERGVNTDTQYF. DNA for the CDR3: TGCGCCAGCAGCCAAGATCTTGAGCGGGGGGTCAACACAGATACGCAGTATTTT.

The chain links TRBV29-1 to TRBJ2-7, with a possible D match to TRBD1 (6 bases). This CDR3 is 11 amino acids long. The V and J ends lost 7 bases and 1 base respectively, with 8 bases between them. Germline V gene data show CDR1 as SQVTM and CDR2 as ANQGSEA. CDR3 region: CSGTESYEQYF. The CDR3 DNA reads TGCAGCGGGACAGAGTCCTACGAGCAGTACTTC.

This chain links TRBV4-3 with TRBJ2-2; 11 nucleotides match TRBD2. The J segment lost 14 bases and the V segment lost 3 bases, leaving 8 bases of the junction unmatched. The CDR3 extends over 14 amino acids. Per the germline V gene, CDR1 is LGHNA and CDR2 is YSLEER. This CDR3 reads CASSQGTSGGSLFF. As DNA, the CDR3 is TGCGCCAGCAGCCAGGGGACTAGCGGTGGGTCCCTGTTTTTT.

This chain joins TRBV2 and TRBJ2-3, with TRBD1 matching 7 bases. Germline trimming cut 6 bases from V and 4 bases from J; bases unmatched to any gene: 4. The germline gives CDR1 SNHLY, CDR2 FYNNEI. The CDR3 is made up of 13 amino acids. The CDR3 sequence: CASSGQGADTQYF. The CDR3 DNA is TGTGCCAGCAGCGGGCAGGGGGCAGATACGCAGTATTTT.

This clone was observed a handful of times. The chain carries TRBV7-3 and TRBJ2-2; D is possibly TRBD1 (6 bases). Looked up from germline, CDR1 is SGHTA and CDR2 is FQGTGA. This CDR3 has 12 amino acids. V was trimmed by 5 bases and J by 7 bases, leaving 8 bases between them. In nucleotides, the CDR3 is TGTGCCAGCAGCCGAGGGGGCGGGGAGCTGTTTTTT. Amino acid sequence: CASSRGGGELFF. The full variable domain, in which reference TRBV7-3 and TRBJ2-2 provide the parts outside the CDR3, is GAGVSQTPSNKVTEKGKYVELRCDPISGHTALYWYRQSLGQGPEFLIYFQGTGAADDSGLPNDRFFAVRPEGSVSTLKIQRTERGDSAVYLCASSRGGGELFFGEGSRLTVL.

J is TRBJ2-1 and V is TRBV19; D call uncertain. CDR3 size: 11 residues. V was cut by 11 bases and J by 8 bases, with 13 bases left in between. Germline V lookup: CDR1 LNHDA, CDR2 SQIVND (reference sequence). CDR3 nucleotides: TGTGCCTGTACTGGCCTTGATGAGCAGTTCTTC. It specifies CACTGLDEQFF.

V usage is TRBV25-1 and J usage is TRBJ2-7; 11 bases align to TRBD2. Germline CDR1 and CDR2: MGHDK and SYGVNS. This CDR3 has 14 amino acids. Trimming at V came to 5 bases and at J to 3 bases, leaving 3 bases not matched to a gene. This chain's CDR3 is CASSSTSGDYEQYF. DNA for the CDR3: TGTGCCAGCAGTTCGACTAGCGGGGACTACGAGCAGTACTTC.

V is TRBV4-3 and J is TRBJ1-2, with 9 bases fitting TRBD1. The CDR3 extends over 16 amino acids. Germline CDR1 reads LGHNA; CDR2 reads YSLEER. V shed 1 base, J shed 2 bases, and the junction held 5 bases outside the gene matches. The CDR3 sequence: CASSQGPGTGNYGYTF. The CDR3 region has the DNA TGCGCCAGCAGCCAAGGCCCTGGGACAGGGAACTATGGCTACACCTTC.

V usage is TRBV29-1 and J usage is TRBJ1-1, with D maybe TRBD1 (6 bases). Germline-derived CDR1 and CDR2 are SQVTM and ANQGSEA. The CDR3 contains 14 residues. V dropped 6 bases and J dropped 2 bases, with 16 bases sitting between them. The CDR3 loop reads CSVDRGHTNTEAFF. The CDR3 coding sequence is TGCAGCGTCGACCGGGGACACACTAACACTGAAGCTTTCTTT.

The chain joins TRBV27 to TRBJ1-1; D gene uncertain. V lost 5 bases and J lost 5, with 12 bases in between. Germline V gives CDR1 MNHEY, CDR2 SMNVEV (reference sequence). The CDR3 runs 13 residues. The CDR3: CASSVAGSTEAFF. CDR3 in DNA: TGTGCCAGCAGTGTTGCGGGGAGTACTGAAGCTTTCTTT.